This T cell receptor beta chain was sequenced in a study of T cells after yellow fever vaccination (dated by TCRdb to between 2017 and 2020). Some background on the complete study: The SMART-Seq v4 Ultra Low Input RNA kit was used to prepare libraries from fractions with low cell numbers. To track T-cell clones before and after primary and booster YFV17D yellow fever vaccination, bulk TCR alpha and beta repertoires were sequenced longitudinally. Two healthy male donors made up the cohort, one aged 18 to 30 years and the other aged 30 to 40 years. Blood was drawn at multiple timepoints before and after primary and secondary immunization, with bulk PBMC replicates and cell subsets isolated.

Reading the label with the study, this specimen's treatment or condition is: live attenuated yellow fever vaccine strain. PBMCs were isolated from peripheral blood using a standard Ficoll-Paque protocol. Dynabeads CD4 and CD8 positive selection kits were used to isolate CD4 and CD8 T-cell fractions. RNA was extracted with TriZol from bulk PBMCs, CD4 and CD8 fractions, and dextramer-positive and dextramer-negative fractions. On the study overall, not on this receptor specifically: Only two donors were included in the study, so the extent to which the findings can be generalized is limited. The secondary T-cell response was found to be weaker but faster than the primary response, with a peak reached on day 5 rather than on day 15. Computational filtering was required because FACS-sorted repertoires could contain abundant contaminating clonotypes from the bulk population. A small share of clonotypes occurred in both CD4 and CD8 compartments, likely arising from convergent recombination. Most clones expanded after primary vaccination were re-detected after the booster (96% of CD4 and about nine tenths of CD8), suggesting broad memory maintenance.

CDR1 and CDR2 were assigned from the germline V gene as MNHNS and SASEGT. V is cut back by 2 bases and J by 8 bases, with 7 bases in the junction unmatched. The CDR3 sequence holds 17 residues, the cysteine and phenylalanine included. Of the read, only the CDR3 DNA is kept; its 51 bases are in frame from base 1. TCR cDNA was synthesized by 5'RACE template switching, which introduced a universal primer site and unique molecular identifiers. cDNA synthesis was primed from both the TCR alpha and TCR beta constant segments. Library amplification involved two PCR steps, and the second step added sample barcodes and sequencing adapters. Sequencing of libraries was done on Illumina HiSeq 2500 (2x100 bp) or NovaSeq (2x150 bp). The authors processed their data as follows. Demultiplexing of reads and collapsing into UMI consensus sequences were performed with MIGEC, and V(D)J alignment was carried out with MiXCR. Vaccine-responding clonotypes were defined with edgeR using replicate PBMC samples, requiring FDR below 0.01 and a log2 fold change above 5 up to day 15. Bulk clonotypes were assigned CD4 or CD8 identity according to which sequenced CD4 or CD8 repertoire held them at higher abundance. TCRdb ran its own pipeline on the public reads, namely fastp trimming at Q25 and MiXCR clone calling, and kept in-frame beta chains. Every distinct CDR3 protein forms one entry, paired with its most common genes and DNA. TCRdb's processing, not the study's, gives the V and J calls here. Present in this sample are around 70,000 distinct CDR3 sequences, approximately 7% of which were seen just once. Clones ranked in the top ten supply 30% to 40% of the sample.

About this clonotype itself: Its target antigen remains unknown. Per-nucleotide qualities are absent, and no much larger clonotype sits a single base away.

This clonotype was sampled from a man aged 18 to 29 who received the YFV17D yellow fever vaccine. The specimen comprised CD8+ T cells sorted from PBMCs, sampled less than 6 days after the first yellow fever vaccination. Recombination joined TRBV6-1 with TRBJ2-1; TRBD2 aligns with 15 central bases. The CDR3 region: CASSEWTSGGVVHEQFF. The DNA is as follows: TGTGCCAGCAGTGAATGGACTAGCGGGGGGGTCGTCCATGAGCAGTTCTTC.